The 11 T cell receptor beta chains given below trace back to one sample, sequenced in a study of blood T cell repertoires in COVID-19 (dated by TCRdb to 2019 to 2021). The method was the immunoSEQ multiplex PCR assay. TCRdb holds this immuneACCESS table with in-frame rearrangements only. Some clones are missing; in checked studies, unresolved V genes explain under half, and the rest has no known cause. The sample table contains 250,000 or so clones; only one count was recorded for roughly 90% of them. The ten largest make up approximately 9% of the sample. The sample was PBMCs or T cells enriched from blood (not recorded which). Receptor source: a man aged 35-49 years who had recovered from COVID-19.

The chain couples TRBV3-1 (or the pseudogene TRBV3-2) to TRBJ2-5; 10 nucleotides line up with TRBD2. Germline values: CDR1 LGHDT, CDR2 YNNKEL (reference sequence). The length of the CDR3 is 16 residues. Trimming took 8 bases from V and 3 from J; bases not matched to a gene: 12. Here the CDR3 reads CASVLSGGLSEETQYF. The CDR3 nucleotides read TGTGCCAGCGTCCTTAGCGGGGGGCTATCTGAAGAGACCCAGTACTTC.

V gene TRBV19 combines with J gene TRBJ1-2, with D possibly TRBD1 on 6 matching bases. The V gene lost 1 base and the J gene lost 0 bases, with 9 bases spanning the gap. Germline CDR1 LNHDA, CDR2 SQIVND (reference sequence). The CDR3 is made up of 15 amino acids. CDR3 sequence reads: CASSIARDTNYGYTF. CDR3 sequence (DNA): TGTGCCAGTAGTATAGCTCGGGACACTAACTATGGCTACACCTTC. The variable domain in full, with the rest retrieved from reference TRBV19 and TRBJ1-2, is DGGITQSPKYLFRKEGQNVTLSCEQNLNHDAMYWYRQDPGQGLRLIYYSQIVNDFQKGDIAEGYSVSREKKESFPLTVTSAQKNPTAFYLCASSIARDTNYGYTFGSGTRLTVV.

The chain uses TRBV28 and TRBJ1-6; 10 bases are shared with TRBD1. Germline-derived CDR1 and CDR2 are MDHEN and SYDVKM. With V trimmed by 6 bases and J by 8 bases, 16 bases remained unmatched. CDR3 length equals 18 residues. The CDR3 DNA follows: TGTGCCAGCAGCTCGACAGGGGGCTTATTACTCTCATATTCACCCCTCCACTTT. It yields the protein CASSSTGGLLLSYSPLHF.

The chain uses TRBV6-2 or TRBV6-3 and TRBJ1-2, with D possibly matching TRBD1 (5 bases). Per germline, CDR1 MNHEY and CDR2 SVGEGT. This CDR3 comprises 16 residues. V lost 3 bases and J lost 5, with 19 bases in between. CDR3 DNA sequence: TGTGCCAGCAGTTATCCGGCAGGGTCGTTCCTATATGGCTACACCTTC. This translates into CASSYPAGSFLYGYTF.

The chain couples TRBV27 to TRBJ1-2, with 7 bases fitting TRBD1. CDR3 length equals 13 residues. Trimming took 5 bases from V and 0 from J; bases not matched to a gene: 0. Germline V gene lookup returns CDR1 MNHEY and CDR2 SMNVEV (reference sequence). CDR3 region: CASSTGANYGYTF. The CDR3 DNA reads as TGTGCCAGCAGTACAGGGGCTAACTATGGCTACACCTTC.

This sequence joins TRBV24-1 and TRBJ2-5; 8 positions match TRBD1. The trim removed 4 bases at V and 4 bases at J, leaving 10 bases unmatched. Germline V CDR1 and CDR2: KGHDR, SFDVKD. The CDR3 has 16 residues. The CDR3 reads CATSEPDRGGRETQYF. CDR3 DNA: TGTGCCACCAGTGAACCAGACAGGGGTGGGCGAGAGACCCAGTACTTC.

The chain combines TRBV7-8 with TRBJ2-3, with 7 bases fitting TRBD2. Germline V gene lookup returns CDR1 SGHVS and CDR2 FQNEAQ. This CDR3 has 16 amino acids. V lost 1 base, J lost 6 bases, and 10 bases stayed unmatched. CDR3 region: CASSLGVGLLGDTQYF. In DNA form, the CDR3 reads TGTGCCAGCAGCTTAGGGGTGGGACTACTCGGGGATACGCAGTATTTT.

This clone occurred a few times. This same CDR3 is encoded by further DNA sequences in the sample. The chain recombines TRBV7-8 with TRBJ2-2; 12 bases line up with TRBD2. CDR1 and CDR2 from the germline V gene are SGHVS and FQNEAQ. With V trimmed by 5 bases and J by 5 bases, 6 bases remained unmatched. The CDR3 is made up of 16 amino acids. The CDR3, as DNA: TGTGCCAGCAGCAGACTAGCGGGAGTTCGTACCGGGGAGCTGTTTTTT. It translates to CASSRLAGVRTGELFF.

The chain employs TRBV4-3 and TRBJ2-1, with 8 bases matching TRBD2. J lost 6 bases, V lost 4 bases, and 11 bases had no gene match. This CDR3 has 16 residues. Germline-derived CDR1 and CDR2 are LGHNA and YSLEER. As DNA, the CDR3 is TGCGCCAGCAGCCCCCGGACTAGCTGGGGTTTCAATGAGCAGTTCTTC. It translates to CASSPRTSWGFNEQFF.

This chain joins TRBV27 and TRBJ1-2, with 7 bases aligning to TRBD1. The CDR3 is made up of 15 amino acids. CDR1 is MNHEY and CDR2 is SMNVEV in the germline V gene (reference sequence). After removal of 5 bases from V and 5 bases from J, the junction contained 11 bases not matched to a gene. The CDR3 region is CASSTKGGARYGYTF. The CDR3, as DNA: TGTGCCAGCAGTACTAAAGGGGGCGCCAGGTATGGCTACACCTTC.

The gene calls are TRBV7-9 and TRBJ1-4; TRBD1 matches 8 bases. In germline, CDR1 is SEHNR, CDR2 FQNEAQ (reference sequence). This CDR3 comprises 15 residues. J was trimmed by 8 bases and V by 5 bases; bases with no gene match: 10. The CDR3 bases are TGTGCCAGCAGCAGACCCCGGACAGGGCGAGAAAAACTGTTTTTT. It is translated as CASSRPRTGREKLFF.